This entry lists 10 T cell receptor beta chains sequenced from one sample in a study of shared clonotypes between healthy human individuals. TCRdb's table, derived via immunoSEQ multiplex PCR, lists solely in-frame clones and lacks some. Among roughly 2,300,000 clones listed, 85% to 95% were seen once. Sequenced sample: naive CD4+ T cells from PBMCs. As to subset: CD45RA+ positively selected. The receptors originated from a man aged 18 to 30 in good health. Some clones in this sample may be carry-over from other donors' samples.

This clone was seen only once. The V and J genes are TRBV5-5 and TRBJ2-1, with 12 bases matching TRBD2. Germline lookup yields CDR1 SGHKS and CDR2 YYEKEE (reference sequence). V lost 4 bases and J lost 6; bases outside the gene matches: 5. CDR3 length: 15 amino acids. DNA of the CDR3: TGTGCCAGCAGCCTATGGACTAGCGGGACCAATGAGCAGTTCTTC. It specifies CASSLWTSGTNEQFF.

The rearrangement joins TRBV29-1 to TRBJ2-5; D is unclear. Germline CDR1 is SQVTM and CDR2 is ANQGSEA. V shed 4 bases and J shed 5 bases, with 14 bases lying between them. This CDR3 has 13 amino acids. CDR3 sequence reads: CSVVRRAGETQYF. The CDR3 nucleotides read TGCAGCGTTGTGCGTAGGGCTGGGGAGACCCAGTACTTC.

Comments on this clone: Within the sample, other DNA sequences also encode this same CDR3. This sequence joins TRBV2 and TRBJ2-3; D unresolved. The CDR3 runs 11 residues. The V end was cut by 5 bases, the J end by 3 bases, with 3 bases between. CDR1 is SNHLY, CDR2 FYNNEI, per germline. CDR3 sequence: CASSSTDTQYF. The CDR3 DNA reads as TGTGCCAGCAGTTCTACAGATACGCAGTATTTT.

The rearrangement uses TRBV15 and TRBJ1-5; maybe TRBD1 (6 bases). This CDR3 contains 13 residues. Looked up from germline, CDR1 is LNHNV and CDR2 is YYDKDF (reference sequence). The germline V and J ends were trimmed by 0 bases and 11 bases, with 11 bases remaining between them. The CDR3 DNA is TGTGCCACCAGCAGAGATAGGGGGGACTCCCAGCATTTT. It specifies CATSRDRGDSQHF.

The J gene is TRBJ2-3, the V gene TRBV19; perhaps D is TRBD1 or TRBD2 (5 bases each). The CDR3 covers 13 residues. Trimming removed 7 bases at V and 4 bases at J, with 12 bases between. Germline V gene lookup returns CDR1 LNHDA and CDR2 SQIVND (reference sequence). Here the CDR3 DNA reads TGTGCCAGTACCCTGGGACGAGCAGATACGCAGTATTTT. This gives the protein CASTLGRADTQYF.

V usage is TRBV30 and J usage is TRBJ2-1; D uncertain. Between the trimmed V and J ends, which lost 0 bases and 15 bases, there was a span of 12 bases. Germline-derived CDR1 and CDR2 are GTSNPN and SVGIG (reference sequence). The CDR3 is 11 residues long. The CDR3 region has the DNA TGTGCCTGGAGTGTGTCTGGGGTAGGGTTCTTC. Translated: CAWSVSGVGFF.

J is TRBJ2-7 and V is TRBV10-3; TRBD2 matches 7 bases. V lost 0 bases and J lost 2; bases outside the gene matches: 4. Germline V lookup: CDR1 ENHRY, CDR2 SYGVKD. The length of the CDR3 is 15 residues. The CDR3 is CAISESSGKPYEQYF. The CDR3 nucleotides read TGTGCCATCAGTGAGTCGAGCGGGAAGCCCTACGAGCAGTACTTC.

This clone occurred once. The chain is built from TRBV7-2 and TRBJ2-5; a possible D gene is TRBD2 (5 bases). The CDR3 has 13 residues. Germline V gene lookup returns CDR1 SGHTA and CDR2 FQGNSA. Trimming took off 5 bases at V and 4 bases at J, with 11 bases between the two ends. CDR3 nucleotides: TGTGCCAGCAGCCAGCGGATATCAGAGACCCAGTACTTC. Translated, it gives CASSQRISETQYF.

The chain is built from TRBV10-1 and TRBJ1-1; D is unresolved. V lost 0 bases and J 1 base, leaving 6 bases between the germline ends. Germline values: CDR1 WNHNN, CDR2 SYGVQD (reference sequence). This CDR3 spans 14 amino acids. The CDR3 spells CASSESPENTEAFF. In nucleotides, the CDR3 is TGCGCCAGCAGTGAGTCCCCGGAGAACACTGAAGCTTTCTTT.

The chain has TRBV6-1 and TRBJ1-4, with 7 bases that match TRBD1. The CDR3 consists of 17 residues. V lost 2 bases to trimming and J lost 5 bases; unmatched junction nucleotides: 11. The germline V gene encodes CDR1 MNHNS and CDR2 SASEGT. CDR3 loop: CASSEYGRGFQNEKLFF. The CDR3, as DNA: TGTGCCAGCAGTGAATATGGCAGGGGGTTTCAAAATGAAAAACTGTTTTTT.